This TCR beta chain was recovered during a study of blood T cell repertoires in COVID-19 (TCRdb year 2020). Broadly, across the study: Samples from collaborators originated in the United States, Italy and Spain and spanned both the acute and convalescent phases of COVID-19. Subjects who had been exposed to COVID-19, were actively infected with it, or had recovered from it provided the deeply sampled blood TCRbeta repertoires that made up the dataset. The prospective study material was composed of cDNA or gDNA derived from T cells, B-cell-depleted T cells, or PBMCs. Where available, HLA class I and class II types were taken from metadata supplied by the sample provider and were not determined by assay-based typing. A de-identified subject ID, COVID-19 status, age in years and sex were almost always included in the sample metadata. The samples were drawn from the first 160 participants of the ongoing ImmuneRACE study and from 1,254 subjects provided by 6 global collaborators. The repertoires were made available in a free public database intended to serve as a resource for research on the immune response to SARS-CoV-2.

The paper's findings and limits, for the study overall: Clinical and demographic metadata were provided uncurated, with the amount varying by source and participant.

TCRbeta CDR3 regions were amplified from genomic DNA using the immunoSEQ Assay, a bias-controlled multiplex PCR. The published analysis was carried out like this. The number of nucleated cells in each sample was estimated from the amplification of reference gene primers within the assay. To quantify the absolute abundance of each unique TCRbeta CDR3 rearrangement, sequence reads were collapsed and filtered. Productive Simpson clonality was computed per sample as the square root of Simpson's diversity index over productive rearrangements. TCRdb re-hosts the immuneACCESS table, in-frame sequences only. Its copies lack some clones; in the studies checked, an unresolved V gene accounts for under half of them, and the cause for the rest is not known. The V and J calls and the clone size are those of that table, but D and trimming were determined from the DNA. The sample contains 50,000 to 75,000 clones, almost 95% of them found a single time. Jointly, the top ten make up around 4.3% of the sample.

V gives up 8 bases and J gives up 0 bases, and the segment between their germline ends measures 13 bases. The CDR3 measures 13 amino acids from cysteine to phenylalanine. The entry retains the CDR3 DNA only, 39 bases that are in frame from base 1. Taken from the germline V gene (reference sequence), the CDR1 and CDR2 loops are GTSNPN and SVGIG. With regard to this clone: Its binding antigen is unknown. Within one base of it there is no much larger clone, and no base qualities were kept.

The collaborating institutions used their own protocols to collect whole blood in K2EDTA tubes. For TCRbeta analysis, collaborator samples were shipped as frozen whole blood, as isolated PBMCs, or as DNA extracted from either sample type. The sequence came from a man between 50 and 59 years old with active COVID-19. Sequencing was done on a sample of peripheral blood. The chain is assembled from TRBV30 and TRBJ1-1; TRBD1 could be the D gene, as 5 bases match. This receptor carries the CDR3 CAGKGALNTEAFF. In nucleotide form, the sequence is TGTGCCGGAAAAGGGGCGCTGAACACTGAAGCTTTCTTT. The variable domain in full, with residues beyond the CDR3 obtained from the reference TRBV30 and TRBJ1-1 genes, is SQTIHQWPATLVQPVGSPLSLECTVEGTSNPNLYWYRQAAGRGLQLLFYSVGIGQISSEVPQNLSASRPQDRQFILSSKKLLLSDSGFYLCAGKGALNTEAFFGQGTRLTVV.